These T cell receptor beta chains were read from a single sample in a study of T cells after yellow fever vaccination. Using its own MiXCR run on the 5' RACE reads, TCRdb lists one record per CDR3 protein. The sample yields about 240,000 distinct CDR3 sequences, less than 8.5% seen once. The starting material was CD4+ T cells sorted from PBMCs, obtained 15 days after the yellow fever booster vaccination. The receptors shown here come from a man aged 30 to 39 who received the YFV17D yellow fever vaccine. Each CDR3 is given with its conserved first and last residue. A D gene is named only where the DNA matches it firmly. Clone size is shown for a subset of rows, as once, few, many or a class of expanded clone.

>TRBV5-1|TRBJ2-3|15|many|NA
TGCGCCAGCAGCTTGGGGCAGGGAAGCACAGATACGCAGTATTTT
CASSLGQGSTDTQYF
>TRBV19|TRBJ2-5|13|many|NA
TGTGCCAGTATGGCCTACGGGAGAGAGACCCAGTACTTC
CASMAYGRETQYF
>TRBV7-9|TRBJ2-3|14|few|TRBD2
TGTGCCAGCGGGGCGGGACTATCATCGGATACGCAGTATTTT
CASGAGLSSDTQYF
>TRBV5-4|TRBJ2-7|14|NA|NA
TGTGCCAGCAACCTACCGGGCCCAGGCTCCGAGCAGTACTTC
CASNLPGPGSEQYF
>TRBV5-1|TRBJ2-1|15|many|TRBD2
TGCGCCAGCAGCACTAGCGGGAGGGGGTACAATGAGCAGTTCTTC
CASSTSGRGYNEQFF
>TRBV6-5|TRBJ2-2|13|few|NA
TGTGCCGGACGGGACATAGTCGCCGGGGAGCTGTTTTTT
CAGRDIVAGELFF
>TRBV7-9|TRBJ2-1|17|many|TRBD2
TGTGCCAGCAGCTTAGGTGAACTAGCGATTGGCTACAATGAGCAGTTCTTC
CASSLGELAIGYNEQFF
>TRBV2|TRBJ1-1|13|many|NA
TGTGCCAGCAGGGCCACAGGGAACACTGAAGCTTTCTTT
CASRATGNTEAFF
>TRBV29-1|TRBJ2-5|12|many|TRBD2
TGCAGCGGAGCGGGGGCGCAAGAGACCCAGTACTTC
CSGAGAQETQYF
>TRBV29-1|TRBJ1-2|11|NA|NA
TGCAGCGTTGTTGCAGGGCATGGCTACACCTTC
CSVVAGHGYTF
>TRBV29-1|TRBJ2-5|11|NA|NA
TGCAGCGGGAACGTACAAGAGACCCAGTACTTC
CSGNVQETQYF
>TRBV9|TRBJ2-1|16|NA|TRBD2
TGTGCCAGCAGCGTAAAGATAGCGGGAGGGGACAATGAGCAGTTCTTC
CASSVKIAGGDNEQFF
>TRBV7-2|TRBJ2-5|16|few|TRBD2
TGTGCCAGCAGCTTCTCGGGTAGCGGGAGGGCAGAGACCCAGTACTTC
CASSFSGSGRAETQYF
>TRBV9|TRBJ2-1|18|NA|TRBD2
TGTGCCAGCAGCGTCGAACCACTTCCGGGACTAGCGGACAATGAGCAGTTCTTC
CASSVEPLPGLADNEQFF
>TRBV24-1|TRBJ2-1|15|few|NA
TGTGCCACCAGTGATTCCCGTAGTACTTACAATGAGCAGTTCTTC
CATSDSRSTYNEQFF
>TRBV5-1|TRBJ2-1|15|many|TRBD1
TGCGCCAGCAGCTTGGGTCCGGGACAGAGAAATGAGCAGTTCTTC
CASSLGPGQRNEQFF
>TRBV3-1|TRBJ2-1|14|many|NA
TGTGCCAGCAGCCAAGAGGACCGTTACAATGAGCAGTTCTTC
CASSQEDRYNEQFF
>TRBV20-1|TRBJ2-7|15|NA|TRBD2
TGCAGTGCTGGGGGGACTAGCGCGACCCTCTACGAGCAGTACTTC
CSAGGTSATLYEQYF
>TRBV3-1|TRBJ2-7|16|few|NA
TGTGCCAGCAGCCCGGGGAACAGGGCCGGGAACTACGAGCAGTACTTC
CASSPGNRAGNYEQYF
>TRBV20-1|TRBJ1-5|17|NA|TRBD1
TGCAGTGCTAGAGATCCTGGACAGGGAGAAAGCAATCAGCCCCAGCATTTT
CSARDPGQGESNQPQHF
>TRBV29-1|TRBJ2-7|13|few|NA
TGCAGCGTTGGGTCAGGGGCCTCCTACGAGCAGTACTTC
CSVGSGASYEQYF
>TRBV10-3|TRBJ2-5|13|NA|NA
TGTGCCATCAGTGACAGGCTTCAAGAGACCCAGTACTTC
CAISDRLQETQYF
>TRBV4-3|TRBJ2-1|13|few|NA
TGCGCCAGCAGCCAATCCCAGGAGGCTGAGCAGTTCTTC
CASSQSQEAEQFF
>TRBV20-1|TRBJ2-3|14|many|TRBD2
TGCAGTGCCTTAGCGGGAGCGGGCACAGATACGCAGTATTTT
CSALAGAGTDTQYF
>TRBV25-1|TRBJ2-3|11|few|NA
TGTGCCAGCAGTGTCATGGATACGCAGTATTTT
CASSVMDTQYF
>TRBV7-2|TRBJ2-3|16|few|TRBD2
TGTGCCAGCAGCTTTGGTAGCGGGAGTCCCCCAGATACGCAGTATTTT
CASSFGSGSPPDTQYF
>TRBV18|TRBJ2-1|15|few|NA
TGTGCCAGCTCACCAGGTATAGCTATCTACAATGAGCAGTTCTTC
CASSPGIAIYNEQFF
>TRBV6-5|TRBJ1-3|16|few|NA
TGTGCCAGCAGTTACCCCGGGGCAGGTAGTGGAAACACCATATATTTT
CASSYPGAGSGNTIYF
>TRBV6-1|TRBJ2-3|14|few|TRBD1
TGTGCCTGCAGAGACAGGGGGGTCACAGATACGCAGTATTTT
CACRDRGVTDTQYF
>TRBV9|TRBJ1-1|12|many|NA
TGTGCCAGCAGCTCTTTAGGCTCTGAAGCTTTCTTT
CASSSLGSEAFF
>TRBV12-3/TRBV12-4|TRBJ1-2|14|few|NA
TGTGCCAGCAGTCTTCCCTCCCGTCGTTATGGCTACACCTTC
CASSLPSRRYGYTF
>TRBV9|TRBJ2-5|14|many|TRBD1
TGTGCCAGCAGCGTCGGGACAGTGAGGGAGACCCAGTACTTC
CASSVGTVRETQYF
>TRBV20-1|TRBJ1-1|12|few|NA
TGCAGTGTTAGGGGGGCCAGAGGGGAAGCTTTCTTT
CSVRGARGEAFF